Following are 10 T cell receptor beta chains from one sample sequenced in a study of type 1 and type 2 diabetes patients (TCRdb year 2016). Instrument on record: Illumina MiSeq. Genomic DNA from sorted T cell subsets served as template for TCRbeta CDR3 amplification. Multiplex PCR with 30 forward and 13 reverse primers amplified the TCRbeta CDR3 region. The raw public data were reprocessed by TCRdb itself: fastp quality trimming at Q25, MiXCR clonotype calling, in-frame beta chains only. Identical CDR3 proteins give one entry, which carries the most common genes and DNA. The sample table lists about 290,000 distinct CDR3 sequences, 45% to 60% of them with a count of one. 12% to 15% of the sample is held by the ten biggest clonotypes. Sequencing used peripheral blood mononuclear cells (PBMCs). Receptors were obtained from a man aged 18 to 29 with type 2 diabetes.

The V and J genes are TRBV7-2 and TRBJ2-7; the match to TRBD1 covers 8 bases. V was clipped by 8 bases and J by 6 bases; unmatched bases: 9. The V gene's germline CDR1 is SGHTA and CDR2 FQGNSA. This CDR3 has 13 residues. CDR3: CASGAGGFSEQYF. The CDR3 DNA sequence: TGTGCCAGCGGGGCAGGGGGCTTTTCCGAGCAGTACTTC.

This chain links TRBV11-2 with TRBJ2-5; 8 bases align to TRBD2. The CDR3 is made up of 13 amino acids. Germline V lookup: CDR1 SGHAT, CDR2 FQNNGV. After removal of 5 bases from V and 5 bases from J, the junction contained 4 bases not matched to a gene. CDR3 in DNA: TGTGCCAGCAGCCCGACTAGCGTGGAGACCCAGTACTTC. Protein sequence: CASSPTSVETQYF.

This clonotype was picked up a small number of times. This rearrangement joins TRBV19 to TRBJ1-5; TRBD1 agrees at 8 bases. Germline assignment: CDR1 LNHDA and CDR2 SQIVND (reference sequence). J gave up 7 bases and V 7 bases, and 6 bases lay outside the gene matches. The CDR3 sequence is 13 residues long. The DNA for the CDR3 is TGTGCCAGTAATGACAGGGGAGAACAGCCCCAGCATTTT. Its translation is CASNDRGEQPQHF.

V gene TRBV30 combines with J gene TRBJ1-1; tentative D call: TRBD1 (6 bases). Germline CDR1 and CDR2: GTSNPN and SVGIG (reference sequence). Trimming took 1 base from V and 5 from J, leaving 8 bases between them. The CDR3 length is 12 residues. CDR3 sequence (DNA): TGTGCCTGGAGTGAAACAGGGACTGAAGCTTTCTTT. Amino acid sequence: CAWSETGTEAFF. The whole variable domain, filled in from reference TRBV30 and TRBJ1-1, reads SQTIHQWPATLVQPVGSPLSLECTVEGTSNPNLYWYRQAAGRGLQLLFYSVGIGQISSEVPQNLSASRPQDRQFILSSKKLLLSDSGFYLCAWSETGTEAFFGQGTRLTVV.

The sample holds one count of this clonotype. The chain couples TRBV7-3 to TRBJ1-1, with TRBD1 matching over 7 bases. Looked up from germline, CDR1 is SGHTA and CDR2 is FQGTGA. The length of the CDR3 is 15 residues. After removal of 8 bases from V and 4 bases from J, the junction contained 13 bases not matched to a gene. In DNA form, the CDR3 reads TGTGCCAGCGGAGCAGGGGGGGTGAGCGGCACTGAAGCTTTCTTT. It translates to CASGAGGVSGTEAFF.

Turning to this clonotype: Given the absence of the conserved phenylalanine or tryptophan at the CDR3 end, a read error is likely. This sequence joins TRBV4-1 and TRBJ2-2; tentative D call: TRBD1 (6 bases). This CDR3 has 17 residues. Germline V gene lookup returns CDR1 MGHRA and CDR2 YSYEKL. V lost 6 bases and J lost 3, with 20 bases in between. The CDR3 DNA reads as TGCGCCAGCAGTCACAACCAGGGGAAACGGCACACCGGGGAGCTGTTTTCT. Protein sequence: CASSHNQGKRHTGELFS.

A word on this clonotype: With a much larger clone just one base away, this may be a read error. The chain links TRBV15 to TRBJ1-2; no clear D. CDR1 is LNHNV, CDR2 YYDKDF, per germline (reference sequence). The CDR3 sequence is 14 residues long. CDR3 region: CATSRDRVNYGYAF. The CDR3 DNA reads as TGTGCCACCAGCAGAGATAGAGTAAACTATGGCTACGCCTTC.

CDR3 loop: CSARGVRTYEQYF. The CDR3 DNA sequence: TGCAGCGCGAGGGGGGTAAGGACCTACGAGCAGTACTTC. The rearrangement joins TRBV29-1 to TRBJ2-7; D is possibly TRBD1 or TRBD2 (6 bases each). V lost 7 bases and J lost 2, with 15 bases in between. The CDR3 extends over 13 amino acids. Looked up from germline, CDR1 is SQVTM and CDR2 is ANQGSEA.

This clonotype was observed a few times. The chain recombines TRBV2 with TRBJ1-1; D gene ambiguous. The germline V gene has CDR1 SNHLY and CDR2 FYNNEI. The CDR3 is made up of 15 amino acids. Trimming took 8 bases from V and 1 from J, leaving 17 bases between them. The CDR3 sequence: CASPEVGQPNTEAFF. The CDR3 DNA reads as TGTGCCAGCCCTGAGGTCGGGCAGCCGAACACTGAAGCTTTCTTT.

The chain is built from TRBV7-2 and TRBJ1-1; D is unclear. Looked up from germline, CDR1 is SGHTA and CDR2 is FQGNSA. Trimming removed 1 base from V and 4 bases from J, with 13 bases in between. The length of the CDR3 is 15 residues. This CDR3 reads CASSLVLEMGTEAFF. DNA for the CDR3: TGTGCCAGCAGCTTAGTGCTGGAGATGGGCACTGAAGCTTTCTTT.